Below are 15 T cell receptor beta chains sequenced from a single sample in a study of blood T cell repertoires in COVID-19. Only in-frame clones appear in the TCRdb table, and some are missing; sequencing was by immunoSEQ multiplex PCR. The sample has roughly 140,000 clones, roughly 84% seen once; the top ten hold more than 6.5%. The sample taken for sequencing was peripheral blood. These receptors were collected from a woman aged 55-70 years with COVID-19, enrolled during active disease.

The V call is TRBV5-1, the J call TRBJ2-3, with D uncertain. Per the germline V gene, CDR1 is SGHRS and CDR2 is YFSETQ. The CDR3 length is 15 residues. V shed 2 bases and J shed 2 bases, with 12 bases lying between them. The CDR3: CASSLAAGITDTQYF. Written as DNA, the CDR3 is TGCGCCAGCAGCTTAGCCGCAGGAATCACAGATACGCAGTATTTT.

As to this clone: Other DNA variants within this sample encode the same CDR3. The rearrangement uses TRBV5-1 and TRBJ1-1, with D possibly being TRBD1 (5 bases). Trimming shortened V by 0 bases and J by 2 bases, and 5 bases separated the two germline ends. The CDR3 has 13 residues. Germline V gives CDR1 SGHRS, CDR2 YFSETQ. CDR3 region: CASSLGGNTEAFF. CDR3 coding DNA: TGCGCCAGCAGCTTGGGGGGCAACACTGAAGCTTTCTTT.

The chain links TRBV2 to TRBJ2-1, with TRBD1 identical over 9 bases. With V trimmed by 3 bases and J by 3 bases, 6 bases remained unmatched. The length of the CDR3 is 16 residues. The germline gives CDR1 SNHLY, CDR2 FYNNEI. The chain's CDR3 is CASSDPDRGIYNEQFF. The CDR3 DNA is TGTGCCAGCAGTGATCCGGACAGGGGAATCTACAATGAGCAGTTCTTC. Complete variable domain (other parts from reference TRBV2 and TRBJ2-1): EPEVTQTPSHQVTQMGQEVILRCVPISNHLYFYWYRQILGQKVEFLVSFYNNEISEKSEIFDDQFSVERPDGSNFTLKIRSTKLEDSAMYFCASSDPDRGIYNEQFFGPGTRLTVL.

The rearrangement links TRBV7-2 to TRBJ2-5; the match to TRBD2 covers 9 bases. Looked up from germline, CDR1 is SGHTA and CDR2 is FQGNSA. The CDR3 is 15 amino acids. V dropped 3 bases and J dropped 4; count of bases not matched to a gene: 6. This chain's CDR3 is CASSFGGRATETQYF. The DNA of the CDR3 is TGTGCCAGCAGCTTTGGCGGGAGGGCCACAGAGACCCAGTACTTC.

The rearrangement uses TRBV6-5 and TRBJ2-2; D gene unclear. The V end was cut by 6 bases, the J end by 2 bases, with 4 bases between. There are 12 residues in the CDR3. Germline CDR1 and CDR2: MNHEY and SVGAGI. The CDR3: CASSPNTGELFF. CDR3 bases: TGTGCCAGCAGCCCAAACACCGGGGAGCTGTTTTTT.

The J gene is TRBJ1-3, the V gene TRBV5-1, with TRBD1 matching over 7 bases. The CDR3 is made up of 15 amino acids. CDR1 and CDR2 from the germline V gene are SGHRS and YFSETQ. V was pared by 4 bases and J by 4 bases, with 8 bases of the junction left unmatched. Here the CDR3 reads CASSKEGARGNTIYF. The CDR3 DNA is TGCGCCAGCAGCAAGGAGGGGGCGCGGGGAAACACCATATATTTT.

The chain employs TRBV4-2 and TRBJ2-1, with D hard to call. Trimming pared 0 bases from V and 8 bases from J, leaving 5 bases between. The CDR3 runs to 12 residues. Germline V gene data show CDR1 as LGHNA and CDR2 as YNFKEQ. The CDR3 DNA is TGTGCCAGCAGCCAAGAGGGCCATGAGCAGTTCTTC. The encoded protein is CASSQEGHEQFF.

This clone has just a few counts. This chain links TRBV7-8 with TRBJ2-5; a weak D match, TRBD1 (5 bases). Trimming stripped 4 bases from V and 5 bases from J, with 20 bases between. Germline V gene sequence: CDR1 SGHVS, CDR2 FQNEAQ. The CDR3 has 16 amino acids. The CDR3: CASSSNRVGARETQYF. The CDR3 DNA follows: TGTGCCAGCAGCTCCAATCGGGTAGGGGCCCGGGAGACCCAGTACTTC.

This clone has a handful of counts. This chain uses TRBV10-3 with TRBJ2-1; 8 bases map to TRBD1. CDR3 length: 13 amino acids. The germline V gene has CDR1 ENHRY and CDR2 SYGVKD. Trimming removed 5 bases from V and 14 bases from J; junction bases left unmatched: 11. For the CDR3, the DNA is TGTGCCATCAGTTTCGAACAGGGACAGGAGGAGTTCTTC. As protein: CAISFEQGQEEFF.

The rearrangement joins TRBV7-9 to TRBJ1-4; D is unresolved. V lost 3 bases to trimming and J lost 5 bases, with 10 bases between them. Germline V gene data show CDR1 as SEHNR and CDR2 as FQNEAQ (reference sequence). The CDR3 is made up of 14 amino acids. CDR3 nucleotide sequence: TGTGCCAGCAGCTTCCCCCCTCTAAATGAAAAACTGTTTTTT. Protein sequence: CASSFPPLNEKLFF.

The rearrangement uses TRBV10-3 and TRBJ1-5; D might be TRBD1 (5 bases). The CDR3 extends over 17 amino acids. Germline V gene sequence: CDR1 ENHRY, CDR2 SYGVKD. V was trimmed by 3 bases and J by 4 bases, leaving 19 bases between them. This CDR3 reads CAISEGDSRVLNQPQHF. For the CDR3, the DNA is TGTGCCATCAGTGAAGGGGATAGCAGGGTCCTAAATCAGCCCCAGCATTTT.

The chain uses TRBV5-1 and TRBJ1-1; D unresolved. The germline V gene encodes CDR1 SGHRS and CDR2 YFSETQ. Trimming removed 1 base from V and 0 bases from J, with 7 bases in between. The CDR3 has 14 residues. This CDR3 reads CASSLYQMNTEAFF. CDR3 DNA sequence: TGCGCCAGCAGCTTGTACCAGATGAACACTGAAGCTTTCTTT.

The gene calls are TRBV5-1 and TRBJ2-3, with a tentative D call TRBD2 (5 bases). There are 15 residues in the CDR3. V shed 5 bases and J shed 0 bases, with 13 bases lying between them. The V gene's germline CDR1 is SGHRS and CDR2 YFSETQ. The CDR3 nucleotides are TGCGCCAGCAGATTGAGCGGCACTAGCACAGATACGCAGTATTTT. Residues: CASRLSGTSTDTQYF.

The V call is TRBV29-1, the J call TRBJ1-2, with D uncertain. Between the trimmed V and J ends, which lost 6 bases and 8 bases, there was a span of 19 bases. Germline CDR1 and CDR2: SQVTM and ANQGSEA. The CDR3 sequence is 13 residues long. The CDR3 is CSVPGGLGIGYTF. The CDR3, as DNA: TGCAGCGTGCCAGGAGGGTTGGGGATAGGCTACACCTTC. The variable domain in full, completed from reference TRBV29-1 and TRBJ1-2, reads SAVISQKPSRDICQRGTSLTIQCQVDSQVTMMFWYRQQPGQSLTLIATANQGSEATYESGFVIDKFPISRPNLTFSTLTVSNMSPEDSSIYLCSVPGGLGIGYTFGSGTRLTVV.

The V call is TRBV24-1, the J call TRBJ2-5, with D possibly TRBD2 on 6 matching bases. Germline V gives CDR1 KGHDR, CDR2 SFDVKD. V shed 2 bases and J shed 5 bases, with 14 bases lying between them. This CDR3 region has 15 residues. CDR3 protein: CATSDWEEKSETQYF. The CDR3 DNA follows: TGTGCCACCAGTGATTGGGAGGAAAAGTCGGAGACCCAGTACTTC.